Presented here are 5 T cell receptor beta chains from one specimen sequenced in a study of blood T cell repertoires in COVID-19. TCRdb's copy holds only in-frame clones and misses some; the assay was immunoSEQ multiplex PCR. The sample includes around 150,000 clones, 85% to 95% seen only once; the top ten take roughly 4.8%. Sequenced input: peripheral blood. The receptors stem from a woman in her forties or fifties with acute or convalescent COVID-19.

The chain has TRBV7-2 and TRBJ2-7; 7 positions match TRBD1. This CDR3 contains 16 residues. The germline CDR1 and CDR2 sequences are SGHTA and FQGNSA. Trimming cost V 0 bases and J 2 bases; bases outside gene matches: 7. CDR3 in DNA: TGTGCCAGCAGCTTAGCGGGTGGGACAGTCACCTACGAGCAGTACTTC. Protein product: CASSLAGGTVTYEQYF.

The chain joins TRBV18 to TRBJ2-4; 10 bases align to TRBD1. V trimming: 3 bases; J trimming: 7 bases; junction bases outside the gene matches: 6. There are 15 residues in the CDR3. The germline CDR1 and CDR2 sequences are KGHSH and LQKENI. DNA of the CDR3: TGTGCCAGCTCACCCGGACAGGGGGGGGCGAACATTCAGTACTTC. This translates into CASSPGQGGANIQYF.

The rearrangement joins TRBV7-8 to TRBJ2-3; 14 bases line up with TRBD2. This CDR3 spans 15 amino acids. Germline CDR1 and CDR2: SGHVS and FQNEAQ. With V trimmed by 5 bases and J by 6 bases, 4 bases remained unmatched. CDR3 DNA sequence: TGTGCCAGCAGCCCGACTAGCGGGAGGGTGGATACGCAGTATTTT. As protein: CASSPTSGRVDTQYF.

The V gene is TRBV21-1, the J gene TRBJ1-4; the table calls TRBD1, which could not be checked here. TRBV21-1 is designated a pseudogene. This CDR3 has 17 residues. DNA of the CDR3: TGTGCCAGCAGCAAAAAGATTCAGGGGGCGGAGTATGAAAAACTGTTTTTT. This translates into CASSKKIQGAEYEKLFF.

The chain carries TRBV5-1 and TRBJ2-2, with 7 bases fitting TRBD1. CDR1 is SGHRS and CDR2 is YFSETQ in the germline V gene. This CDR3 has 15 residues. Trimming took 4 bases from V and 4 from J; bases not matched to a gene: 7. The CDR3 is CASSLSTGPTGELFF. The CDR3 DNA follows: TGCGCCAGCAGCCTTTCGACAGGGCCCACCGGGGAGCTGTTTTTT.